The entry that follows covers one TCR beta chain sequence. Antigen: not known. The data derive from a study of shared clonotypes between healthy human individuals. Study-wide results and caveats: The diversity represented, both genetic and in exposure history, was limited by few donors.

Produced via immunoSEQ multiplex PCR; TCRdb's table is partial and in-frame only. This sample has around 510,000 clones, with around three quarters found just once. Germline lookup yields CDR1 SGHRS and CDR2 YFSETQ. This CDR3 is built from 14 residues. The V gene end was trimmed by 4 bases and the J gene end by 2 bases; junction bases not matched to a gene: 6. Sequencing was performed on PBMCs. The gene calls are TRBV5-1 and TRBJ2-7; TRBD1 aligns across 7 bases. This sequence originates from a woman aged 40 to 55 in good health. Some clones in this sample may be carry-over from other donors' samples. CDR3 amino acids: CASSIGTATYEQYF. CDR3 nucleotides: TGCGCCAGCAGCATAGGGACAGCCACCTACGAGCAGTACTTC.